This T cell receptor beta chain appears in the sequencing data of a study of blood T cell repertoires in COVID-19. Looking at the study overall: From the United States, Italy and Spain came samples of acute and convalescent COVID-19.

Generated by immunoSEQ multiplex PCR, the TCRdb table keeps only in-frame clones and is missing some. The table has 150,000 or so clones, 88% seen once. Germline-derived CDR1 and CDR2 are MNHEY and SVGAGI. The CDR3 has 14 amino acids. The V and J ends lost 8 bases and 0 bases respectively, with 11 bases between them. The receptor was derived from a woman in her 70s with acute or convalescent COVID-19. Input material: peripheral blood. The chain couples TRBV6-5 to TRBJ1-3; tentatively, D is TRBD1 (6 bases). The CDR3 DNA reads TGTGCCAGCGGAAGGGACACCTCTGGAAACACCATATATTTT. Translation gives CASGRDTSGNTIYF.